This TCR beta chain is from a study of T cells in Graves' hyperthyroidism and ophthalmopathy. Background on the study: Prior to any treatment, at the point of initial diagnosis, peripheral blood was collected.

Study-level results: Blood also carried most thyroid clonotypes expanded above 0.001.

Amplified TCR beta CDR3 regions came from RNA transcripts. HTBI primers were used for first-round RT-PCR of the TCR CDR3. TCRdb called the multiplex PCR reads again in MiXCR, with one record for every CDR3 protein. The table shows a few hundred thousand distinct CDR3 sequences, with 15% to 18% occurring only once. This clonotype was detected ten times or more. The antigen is undetermined. Germline V gene data show CDR1 as MNHEY and CDR2 as SMNVEV (reference sequence). The ends lost 10 bases at V and 2 bases at J; junction bases unmatched: 3. The CDR3 totals 12 residues. The chain links TRBV27 to TRBJ2-7, with 9 bases matching TRBD1. The receptor's source is a woman aged 30 to 39 with Graves' hyperthyroidism. The specimen sequenced was blood. The CDR3 loop reads CATRDRAYEQYF. The CDR3 coding sequence is TGTGCCACCAGGGACAGGGCCTACGAGCAGTACTTC.